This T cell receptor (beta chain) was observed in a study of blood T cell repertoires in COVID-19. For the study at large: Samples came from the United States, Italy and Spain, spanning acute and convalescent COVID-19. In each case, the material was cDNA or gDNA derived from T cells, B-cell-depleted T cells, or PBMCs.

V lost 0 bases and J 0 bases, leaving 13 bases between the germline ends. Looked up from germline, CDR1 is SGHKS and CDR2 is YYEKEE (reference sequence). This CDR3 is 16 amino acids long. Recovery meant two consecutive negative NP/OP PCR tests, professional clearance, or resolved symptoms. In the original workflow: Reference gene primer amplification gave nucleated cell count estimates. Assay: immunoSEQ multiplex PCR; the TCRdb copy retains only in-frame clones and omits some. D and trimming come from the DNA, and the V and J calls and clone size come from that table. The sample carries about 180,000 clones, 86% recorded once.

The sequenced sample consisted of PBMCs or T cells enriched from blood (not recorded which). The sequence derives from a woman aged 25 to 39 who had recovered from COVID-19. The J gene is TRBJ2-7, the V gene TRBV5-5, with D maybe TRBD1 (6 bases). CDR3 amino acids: CASSLGWGPYSYEQYF. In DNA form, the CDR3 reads TGTGCCAGCAGCTTGGGGTGGGGGCCATACTCCTACGAGCAGTACTTC.